This is a list of T cell receptor beta chains from one sample in a study of early T cells in non-severe SARS-CoV-2 infection. Using its own MiXCR run on the 5' RACE reads, TCRdb lists one record per CDR3 protein. The sample yields 85,000 to 100,000 distinct CDR3 sequences, about 12% seen once. Input material: whole blood. The receptors were sampled from an adult who was a healthcare worker with PCR-confirmed SARS-CoV-2 infection or an uninfected control (not recorded which). Both conserved end residues are part of each CDR3. The order of the fields is CDR3 length, clone size, D gene, J gene, V gene, CDR3 DNA, CDR3 protein. A D gene is named only where the DNA matches it firmly. Rows give clone size only sometimes, using once, few, many, or a class for an expanded clone.

>14|NA|NA|TRBJ2-5|TRBV5-1
TGCGCCAGCAGCATGAGCAGGGCCGGCGAGACCCAGTACTTC
CASSMSRAGETQYF
>16|many|NA|TRBJ2-3|TRBV11-3
TGTGCCAGCAGCTTTGATTCGGGGGGCCCGACAGATACGCAGTATTTT
CASSFDSGGPTDTQYF
>17|many|TRBD1|TRBJ1-5|TRBV20-1
TGCAGTGCTAAGCGACAGGACAGGGCTTTTTGGGGGCAGCCCCAGCATTTT
CSAKRQDRAFWGQPQHF
>17|few|NA|TRBJ2-2|TRBV5-1
TGCGCCAGCAGCTTTTGGGCCAGACCGGTTGACACCGGGGAGCTGTTTTTT
CASSFWARPVDTGELFF
>14|NA|NA|TRBJ2-2|TRBV27
TGTGCCAGCAGACCCCTTGCGAACACCGGGGAGCTGTTTTTT
CASRPLANTGELFF
>15|few|NA|TRBJ2-1|TRBV20-1
TGCAGTGCTAGACACCAAAGAAGCTCCTACAATGAGCAGTTCTTC
CSARHQRSSYNEQFF
>15|many|NA|TRBJ2-2|TRBV6-2/TRBV6-3
TGTGCCAGCAGCGTAGACAGGCCGAACACCGGGGAGCTGTTTTTT
CASSVDRPNTGELFF
>15|many|NA|TRBJ2-3|TRBV5-4
TGTGCCAGCAGCTCCCTCATCGGGGGCCCAGATACGCAGTATTTT
CASSSLIGGPDTQYF
>14|many|NA|TRBJ1-2|TRBV20-1
TGCAGTGCTAGAAACAGCGGGACGGTCTATGGCTACACCTTC
CSARNSGTVYGYTF
>13|few|NA|TRBJ2-5|TRBV9
TGTGCCAGCAGCGTAGACTATTACGAGACCCAGTACTTC
CASSVDYYETQYF
>16|NA|NA|TRBJ2-3|TRBV20-1
TGCAGTGCTAGGGGTAGCGTACCCTTGAGGGGAGATACGCAGTATTTT
CSARGSVPLRGDTQYF
>13|NA|NA|TRBJ2-3|TRBV5-1
TGCGCCAGCAGCTTGGACGGCACAGATACGCAGTATTTT
CASSLDGTDTQYF
>13|NA|NA|TRBJ2-1|TRBV5-5
TGTGCCAGCAGCCCGCGGGGAGAAAATGAGCAGTTCTTC
CASSPRGENEQFF
>13|NA|NA|TRBJ2-7|TRBV6-2/TRBV6-3
TGTGCCAGCAGTTACGGGACGCCCTACGAGCAGTACTTC
CASSYGTPYEQYF
>16|many|NA|TRBJ2-5|TRBV20-1
TGCAGTGCTAACCTGGGCACGGGGGGCTCCGGCGAGACCCAGTACTTC
CSANLGTGGSGETQYF
>14|NA|NA|TRBJ2-7|TRBV2
TGTGCCAGCAGTTCCCGGGGTGTCTCCTACGAGCAGTACTTC
CASSSRGVSYEQYF
>12|few|NA|TRBJ2-1|TRBV20-1
TGCTCCGGACTCAGCTCCTACAATGAGCAGTTCTTC
CSGLSSYNEQFF
>12|many|NA|TRBJ2-1|TRBV20-1
TGCAGTGCTAGAATTCAGGGCAATGAGCAGTTCTTC
CSARIQGNEQFF
>14|many|NA|TRBJ1-5|TRBV6-5
TGTGCCAGCAGTTACCACAGAGACTATCAGCCCCAGCATTTT
CASSYHRDYQPQHF
>16|few|TRBD1|TRBJ1-1|TRBV7-8
TGTGCCAGCAGCTTCGCTCCGGGACAGGGGAGGACTGAAGCTTTCTTT
CASSFAPGQGRTEAFF
>14|many|TRBD1|TRBJ1-1|TRBV7-9
TGTGCCAGCAGCTTAGGAGGGGGCCGCACTGAAGCTTTCTTT
CASSLGGGRTEAFF
>15|few|NA|TRBJ1-3|TRBV7-6
TGTGCCAGCAGCTTAATACAGGGAACAGGAAACACCATATATTTT
CASSLIQGTGNTIYF
>14|NA|TRBD1|TRBJ2-1|TRBV28
TGTGCCAGCAGTCCCCGGACAGGGAAGAATGAGCAGTTCTTC
CASSPRTGKNEQFF
>12|many|NA|TRBJ2-2|TRBV28
TGTGCCAGCAGTTTGGGGACCGGGGAGCTGTTTTTT
CASSLGTGELFF